This TCR beta chain was observed in a study of yellow fever vaccine responses in identical twins. Per the germline V gene, CDR1 is SGHKS and CDR2 is YYEKEE (reference sequence). The V end was cut by 5 bases, the J end by 5 bases, with 13 bases between. The CDR3 runs 13 residues. MiXCR, run by TCRdb on the RT-PCR reads, gives a single entry per CDR3 protein. This table has 6,000 or so distinct CDR3 sequences, about three quarters appearing once. The source was T cells from blood (PBMCs), unsorted or a sorted subset (not recorded which), collected before or after yellow fever vaccination (not recorded which). The source of this sequence is a young woman who received the yellow fever vaccine. The chain recombines TRBV5-5 with TRBJ1-1; TRBD1 might be the D (6 bases). In DNA form, the CDR3 reads TGTGCCAGCAGTCCTACAGGGTTGACTGAAGCTTTCTTT. Amino acid sequence: CASSPTGLTEAFF.